These 3 T cell receptor beta chains share one sample of origin, sequenced in a study of blood T cells in healthy people across ages. A second PCR, run for 7 to 11 cycles, used a sample-barcoded 5' primer plus a J-beta primer mix. One entry per CDR3 protein results from TCRdb running MiXCR on the 5' RACE reads. The sample has about 700,000 distinct CDR3 sequences, roughly 30% seen once. The sample was blood. The origin of the receptors is a woman over 75 in good health.

In this sample, this clonotype turned up many times. The V gene is TRBV4-1, the J gene TRBJ1-2; the D gene is possibly TRBD1 (5 bases). The germline V gene encodes CDR1 MGHRA and CDR2 YSYEKL. Trimming took 0 bases from V and 5 from J, leaving 16 bases between them. The CDR3 loop spans 16 amino acids. The CDR3 here is CASSQEVWDQVYGYTF. CDR3 sequence (DNA): TGCGCCAGCAGCCAAGAAGTCTGGGACCAAGTATATGGCTACACCTTC.

V and J are TRBV20-1 and TRBJ1-2; TRBD1 agrees at 7 bases. The CDR3 extends over 14 amino acids. Germline CDR1 and CDR2: DFQATT and SNEGSKA (reference sequence). Losses at the gene ends were 1 base for V and 6 bases for J; bases not matched to a gene: 8. The CDR3 DNA follows: TGCAGTGCTAGAGTCGCCAGGGGGGTCCATGGCTACACCTTC. Translated: CSARVARGVHGYTF.

Many counts were recorded for this clonotype. The chain uses TRBV12-3 or TRBV12-4 and TRBJ2-3; a possible D gene is TRBD2 (7 bases). The germline V and J ends were trimmed by 1 base and 5 bases, with 16 bases remaining between them. This CDR3 contains 16 residues. This CDR3 is CASSLEEGGPGDTQYF. The CDR3 DNA reads as TGTGCCAGCAGTTTAGAAGAGGGGGGGCCCGGAGATACGCAGTATTTT.